These 32 T cell receptor beta chains were sequenced from one sample in a study of blood T cell repertoires in COVID-19 (TCRdb year 2020). Libraries came from the immunoSEQ multiplex PCR assay. Held by TCRdb, this immuneACCESS table contains in-frame sequences only and omits some clones. Under half of the omission traces to an unresolved V gene where checked; the cause of the rest is unknown. The sample table shows over 95,000 clones, and about nine tenths are seen once. Approximately 4.4% of the sample rests with the top ten. What was sequenced was peripheral blood. The receptors come from a woman in her forties or fifties with acute or convalescent COVID-19.

The chain has TRBV2 and TRBJ2-1; D remains ambiguous. V was cut by 2 bases and J by 0 bases, with 11 bases left in between. The CDR3 length is 16 residues. Germline V gene sequence: CDR1 SNHLY, CDR2 FYNNEI. The CDR3: CASSENRYFSYNEQFF. As DNA, the CDR3 is TGTGCCAGCAGTGAAAACCGGTACTTCTCCTACAATGAGCAGTTCTTC.

This chain joins TRBV7-3 and TRBJ2-2; no clear D gene. The germline CDR1 and CDR2 sequences are SGHTA and FQGTGA. CDR3 length equals 14 residues. Trimming pared 5 bases from V and 3 bases from J, leaving 10 bases between. CDR3 DNA: TGTGCCAGCAGCACTAAAGGCCACACCGGGGAGCTGTTTTTT. This translates into CASSTKGHTGELFF.

The J gene is TRBJ1-6, the V gene TRBV18; TRBD1 agrees at 10 bases. Germline assignment: CDR1 KGHSH and CDR2 LQKENI. Losses at the gene ends were 6 bases for V and 7 bases for J; bases not matched to a gene: 3. The CDR3 runs 14 residues. Here the CDR3 DNA reads TGTGCCAGCTCGGCGGGACAGGGGAATTCACCCCTCCACTTT. Amino acid sequence: CASSAGQGNSPLHF.

The rearrangement joins TRBV6-5 to TRBJ1-4; perhaps TRBD1 as D (5 bases). With 8 bases removed from V and 5 bases from J, the gap between germline ends came to 15 bases. The germline CDR1 and CDR2 sequences are MNHEY and SVGAGI. The CDR3 has 14 amino acids. The CDR3: CASGRQIQNEKLFF. The CDR3 bases are TGTGCCAGCGGACGACAGATTCAAAATGAAAAACTGTTTTTT.

This chain joins TRBV5-6 and TRBJ1-2; 7 nucleotides align to TRBD1. CDR1 is SGHDT and CDR2 is YYEEEE in the germline V gene. The CDR3 runs to 14 residues. The V and J ends lost 4 bases and 0 bases, in that order; junction bases with no gene match: 3. The CDR3 is CASSRGTANYGYTF. CDR3 DNA: TGTGCCAGCAGCCGCGGGACAGCTAACTATGGCTACACCTTC.

The chain links TRBV27 to TRBJ2-7, with a possible D match to TRBD2 (5 bases). The CDR3 is made up of 16 amino acids. V lost 4 bases, J lost 3 bases, and 19 bases lay in between. CDR1 MNHEY and CDR2 SMNVEV come from the germline V gene (reference sequence). As DNA, the CDR3 is TGTGCCAGCAGTTCCCGGGGAGTAGGCCCCAGCTACGAGCAGTACTTC. It is translated as CASSSRGVGPSYEQYF.

The chain employs TRBV7-9 and TRBJ1-2; D call uncertain. Germline V gives CDR1 SEHNR, CDR2 FQNEAQ (reference sequence). This CDR3 has 14 amino acids. V lost 5 bases to trimming and J lost 12 bases, with 22 bases between them. CDR3 amino acids: CASSHDTRSILDTF. CDR3 nucleotide sequence: TGTGCCAGCAGCCATGACACTCGTTCTATTTTAGACACCTTC.

This clone appeared a few times. J is TRBJ1-2 and V is TRBV12-2; whether TRBD1, the table's D call, matches the DNA was not checked. TRBV12-2 is assigned pseudogene status. The CDR3 is 13 amino acids. The CDR3 sequence: CAIRSQGAGGYTF. In DNA, the CDR3 is TGTGCAATCCGTTCCCAGGGGGCTGGCGGCTACACCTTC.

To note about this clone: One junction end does not reproduce the germline sequence, and a read error may be involved. The chain joins TRBV5-1 to TRBJ2-1; 7 bases align to TRBD1. The CDR3 has 12 residues. Germline-derived CDR1 and CDR2 are SGHRS and YFSETQ. CDR3 protein: CASSLDRGPKVF. CDR3 bases: TGCGCCAGCAGCTTGGACAGGGGCCCTAAGGTCTTC.

This chain joins TRBV7-2 and TRBJ2-7, with 11 bases that match TRBD2. This CDR3 has 16 amino acids. After removal of 2 bases from V and 0 bases from J, the junction contained 3 bases not matched to a gene. In germline, CDR1 is SGHTA, CDR2 FQGNSA. The CDR3 DNA reads as TGTGCCAGCAGCTTAAAGGGGACTAGCGGCTCCTACGAGCAGTACTTC. This gives the protein CASSLKGTSGSYEQYF.

The chain has TRBV30 and TRBJ1-2; D unresolved. This CDR3 contains 13 residues. Per the germline V gene, CDR1 is GTSNPN and CDR2 is SVGIG (reference sequence). V lost 3 bases to trimming and J lost 0 bases, with 8 bases between them. CDR3 sequence: CAWSAEPNYGYTF. DNA for the CDR3: TGTGCCTGGAGCGCCGAGCCTAACTATGGCTACACCTTC.

The chain links TRBV7-8 to TRBJ2-4; the D gene is possibly TRBD1 (6 bases). Germline CDR1 SGHVS, CDR2 FQNEAQ. CDR3 size: 18 residues. Trimming pared 6 bases from V and 1 base from J, leaving 22 bases between. CDR3 loop: CASSQTLTGSHAKNIQYF. The CDR3 DNA reads as TGTGCCAGCAGTCAAACCCTCACAGGGAGTCATGCCAAAAACATTCAGTACTTC.

The CDR3 sequence is CASSEPRSAYEQYF. Written as DNA, the CDR3 is TGTGCCAGCAGTGAACCCCGCAGCGCCTACGAGCAGTACTTC. This rearrangement joins TRBV25-1 to TRBJ2-7; D is uncertain. This CDR3 comprises 14 residues. CDR1 is MGHDK, CDR2 SYGVNS, per germline. Trimming took off 2 bases at V and 2 bases at J, with 10 bases between the two ends.

The V and J genes are TRBV6-1 and TRBJ2-1, with 7 bases identical to TRBD1. V trimming: 0 bases; J trimming: 2 bases; junction bases outside the gene matches: 4. The CDR3 runs 16 residues. Germline V lookup: CDR1 MNHNS, CDR2 SASEGT. CDR3 in amino acids: CASSEATGVTYNEQFF. In nucleotides, the CDR3 is TGTGCCAGCAGTGAAGCAACAGGGGTGACCTACAATGAGCAGTTCTTC.

The rearrangement links TRBV2 to TRBJ1-5, with TRBD1 as a possible D gene (5 bases). V gave up 7 bases and J gave up 0 bases, with 13 bases separating them. The CDR3 is 15 amino acids. The germline CDR1 and CDR2 sequences are SNHLY and FYNNEI. CDR3 protein: CASTEGAYSNQPQHF. CDR3 bases: TGTGCCAGCACCGAAGGGGCGTATAGCAATCAGCCCCAGCATTTT.

This chain links TRBV7-2 with TRBJ1-1; the match to TRBD1 covers 11 bases. The germline V gene encodes CDR1 SGHTA and CDR2 FQGNSA. J lost 4 bases, V lost 4 bases, and 5 bases had no gene match. There are 15 residues in the CDR3. As DNA, the CDR3 is TGTGCCAGCAGCTCGCGGACAGGGGGCTTCACTGAAGCTTTCTTT. Translating gives CASSSRTGGFTEAFF. The full variable domain, rest sourced from reference TRBV7-2 and TRBJ1-1, is GAGVSQSPSNKVTEKGKDVELRCDPISGHTALYWYRQSLGQGLEFLIYFQGNSAPDKSGLPSDRFSAERTGGSVSTLTIQRTQQEDSAVYLCASSSRTGGFTEAFFGQGTRLTVV.

The chain uses TRBV10-3 and TRBJ2-7; tentative D call: TRBD1 (6 bases). The germline V and J ends were trimmed by 1 base and 0 bases, with 13 bases remaining between them. The CDR3 sequence is 16 residues long. CDR1 ENHRY and CDR2 SYGVKD come from the germline V gene. CDR3 sequence: CAISELGQKYSYEQYF. In DNA form, the CDR3 reads TGTGCCATCAGTGAGTTAGGACAGAAGTACTCCTACGAGCAGTACTTC.

There are a few counts of this clone. This chain uses TRBV4-1 with TRBJ2-7; 8 bases map to TRBD1. The CDR3 spans 17 residues. Trimming cost V 0 bases and J 6 bases; bases outside gene matches: 13. From germline, CDR1 is MGHRA and CDR2 YSYEKL. The CDR3 DNA sequence: TGCGCCAGCAGCCAAGATCTGGGCAGGGGGCGAGGGGGCGAGCAGTACTTC. This encodes CASSQDLGRGRGGEQYF.

The gene calls are TRBV21-1 and TRBJ1-1. TRBV21-1 represents a pseudogene. The CDR3 loop spans 13 amino acids. CDR3 in amino acids: CASSTKPGTEAFF. CDR3 in DNA: TGTGCCAGCAGCACTAAACCGGGGACTGAAGCTTTCTTT.

The chain employs TRBV4-3 and TRBJ2-7, with D possibly TRBD1 on 6 matching bases. CDR3 size: 16 residues. Germline loops: CDR1 LGHNA, CDR2 YSLEER. V dropped 4 bases and J dropped 0 bases, with 16 bases sitting between them. The CDR3 nucleotides read TGCGCCAGCAGCCCTAAGACAGGACTCGCCTCCTACGAGCAGTACTTC. Its translation is CASSPKTGLASYEQYF.

The CDR3 nucleotides read TGCGCCAGAGAGACAGGGAAGAGAAGGGAAAAACTGTTTTTT. It yields the protein CARETGKRREKLFF. The chain recombines TRBV5-1 with TRBJ1-4, with 7 bases fitting TRBD1. The V gene's germline CDR1 is SGHRS and CDR2 YFSETQ. The CDR3 is made up of 14 amino acids. V lost 8 bases, J lost 8 bases, and 12 bases stayed unmatched.

The CDR3 here is CASSLPGSYNEQFF. Written as DNA, the CDR3 is TGTGCCAGCAGCTTACCGGGGTCTTACAATGAGCAGTTCTTC. The gene calls are TRBV11-2 and TRBJ2-1; tentatively, D is TRBD2 (5 bases). This CDR3 is built from 14 residues. With 2 bases removed from V and 4 bases from J, the gap between germline ends came to 9 bases. Germline V gene sequence: CDR1 SGHAT, CDR2 FQNNGV.

The chain uses TRBV19 and TRBJ1-4; tentative D call: TRBD1 (6 bases). CDR1 and CDR2 (germline): LNHDA, SQIVND (reference sequence). Between the trimmed V and J ends, which lost 5 bases and 7 bases, there was a span of 8 bases. The CDR3 consists of 12 residues. The CDR3 DNA reads TGTGCCAGTAGTTCAGGGGTTGAAAAACTGTTTTTT. It yields the protein CASSSGVEKLFF.

The chain joins TRBV11-3 to TRBJ1-1; D not certain. The CDR3 extends over 13 amino acids. V lost 3 bases and J lost 0, with 5 bases in between. CDR1 is SGHNT and CDR2 is YENEEA in the germline V gene. The CDR3 protein is CASSLNLNTEAFF. The CDR3 coding sequence is TGTGCCAGCAGCTTGAACTTGAACACTGAAGCTTTCTTT.

This chain uses TRBV3-1 (or the pseudogene TRBV3-2) with TRBJ2-5; no firm D call. The CDR3 extends over 16 amino acids. CDR1 is LGHDT, CDR2 YNNKEL, per germline (reference sequence). V dropped 3 bases and J dropped 3 bases, with 17 bases sitting between them. DNA of the CDR3: TGTGCCAGCAGCCATCTTCAGGCCGGTCCGAAAGAGACCCAGTACTTC. It codes for CASSHLQAGPKETQYF.

The chain has TRBV4-1 and TRBJ1-3; weak D call: TRBD1 (6 bases). In germline, CDR1 is MGHRA, CDR2 YSYEKL. The CDR3 is made up of 17 amino acids. V was pared by 0 bases and J by 2 bases, with 14 bases between. CDR3 region: CASSQESLQGAGNTIYF. CDR3 nucleotide sequence: TGCGCCAGCAGCCAAGAATCGCTACAGGGAGCTGGAAACACCATATATTTT.

J is TRBJ2-5 and V is TRBV5-4, with 8 bases matching TRBD1. In germline, CDR1 is SGHNT, CDR2 YYREEE (reference sequence). The CDR3 length is 16 residues. The J segment lost 0 bases and the V segment lost 0 bases, leaving 4 bases of the junction unmatched. The CDR3 region has the DNA TGTGCCAGCAGCTTGGGCAGGGGGCTGTACCAAGAGACCCAGTACTTC. It yields the protein CASSLGRGLYQETQYF.

The rearrangement links TRBV10-3 to TRBJ1-2; perhaps TRBD1 as D (5 bases). Germline CDR1 is ENHRY and CDR2 is SYGVKD. The CDR3 length is 11 residues. Trimming pared 3 bases from V and 8 bases from J, leaving 7 bases between. CDR3 protein: CAISERGGYTF. DNA for the CDR3: TGTGCCATCAGTGAAAGGGGCGGCTACACCTTC.

The gene calls are TRBV5-1 and TRBJ1-3, with 9 bases lining up with TRBD1. CDR1 is SGHRS, CDR2 YFSETQ, per germline. Losses at the gene ends were 4 bases for V and 1 base for J; bases not matched to a gene: 3. The CDR3 length is 15 residues. CDR3 DNA: TGCGCCAGCAGCAGAGACAGGGGGTCTGGAAACACCATATATTTT. Translated, it gives CASSRDRGSGNTIYF. The whole variable domain, filled in from reference TRBV5-1 and TRBJ1-3, reads KAGVTQTPRYLIKTRGQQVTLSCSPISGHRSVSWYQQTPGQGLQFLFEYFSETQRNKGNFPGRFSGRQFSNSRSEMNVSTLELGDSALYLCASSRDRGSGNTIYFGEGSWLTVV.

The V call is TRBV5-4, the J call TRBJ2-2; 7 positions match TRBD1. V shed 2 bases and J 5 bases; nucleotides not matched to a gene: 3. Germline V gene lookup returns CDR1 SGHNT and CDR2 YYREEE (reference sequence). The CDR3 runs to 14 residues. The CDR3 reads CASSLDRETGELFF. The CDR3 DNA is TGTGCCAGCAGCTTAGACAGGGAAACCGGGGAGCTGTTTTTT.

V gene TRBV5-4 combines with J gene TRBJ2-1; 10 positions match TRBD1. This CDR3 has 15 amino acids. Germline V gives CDR1 SGHNT, CDR2 YYREEE (reference sequence). With V trimmed by 4 bases and J by 2 bases, 3 bases remained unmatched. CDR3 in amino acids: CASSVDRGPYNEQFF. In DNA form, the CDR3 reads TGTGCCAGCAGCGTCGACAGGGGGCCCTACAATGAGCAGTTCTTC.

This clone was seen only a few times. The CDR3 is CASSQDLTGTGIRQYF. Written as DNA, the CDR3 is TGTGCCAGCAGCCAAGACTTAACCGGGACAGGAATTCGGCAGTACTTC. The chain employs TRBV3-1 (or the pseudogene TRBV3-2) and TRBJ2-7; the match to TRBD1 covers 8 bases. Germline CDR1 is LGHDT and CDR2 is YNNKEL (reference sequence). J gave up 9 bases and V 0 bases, and 13 bases lay outside the gene matches. The CDR3 is 16 residues long.